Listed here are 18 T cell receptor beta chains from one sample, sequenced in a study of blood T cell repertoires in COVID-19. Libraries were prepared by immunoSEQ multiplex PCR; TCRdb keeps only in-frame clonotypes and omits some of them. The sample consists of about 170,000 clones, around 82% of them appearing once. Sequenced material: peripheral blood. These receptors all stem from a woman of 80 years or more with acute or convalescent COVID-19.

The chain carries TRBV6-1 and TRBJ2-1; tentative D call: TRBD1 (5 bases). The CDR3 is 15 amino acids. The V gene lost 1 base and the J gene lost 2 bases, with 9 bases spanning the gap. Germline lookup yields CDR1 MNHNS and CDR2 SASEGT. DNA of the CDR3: TGTGCCAGCAGTGAAGGGGGCGTGACCTACAATGAGCAGTTCTTC. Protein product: CASSEGGVTYNEQFF.

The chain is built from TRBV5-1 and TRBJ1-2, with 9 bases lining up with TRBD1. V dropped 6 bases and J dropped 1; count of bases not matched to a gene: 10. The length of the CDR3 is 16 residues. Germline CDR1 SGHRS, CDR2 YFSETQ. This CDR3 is CASTAATGGVNYGYTF. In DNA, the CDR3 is TGCGCCAGCACTGCAGCCACAGGGGGCGTTAACTATGGCTACACCTTC.

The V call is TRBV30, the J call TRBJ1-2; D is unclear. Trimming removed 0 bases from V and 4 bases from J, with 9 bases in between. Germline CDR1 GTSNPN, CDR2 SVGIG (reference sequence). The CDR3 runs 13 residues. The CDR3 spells CAWSVGQAYGYTF. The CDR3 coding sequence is TGTGCCTGGAGTGTTGGTCAGGCCTATGGCTACACCTTC.

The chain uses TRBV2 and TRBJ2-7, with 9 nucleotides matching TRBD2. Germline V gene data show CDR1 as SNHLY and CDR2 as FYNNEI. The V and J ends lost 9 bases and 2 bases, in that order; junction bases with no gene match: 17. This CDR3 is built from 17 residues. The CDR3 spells CASQLAGGPLTTYEQYF. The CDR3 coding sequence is TGTGCCAGTCAACTAGCGGGCGGGCCCTTAACGACCTACGAGCAGTACTTC.

The CDR3 region is CATLKDRAGVEQFF. The CDR3 coding sequence is TGTGCCACCCTCAAAGATAGAGCGGGAGTGGAGCAGTTCTTC. The chain is built from TRBV5-4 and TRBJ2-1, with TRBD2 identical over 8 bases. The germline V gene has CDR1 SGHNT and CDR2 YYREEE (reference sequence). V was pared by 9 bases and J by 10 bases, with 15 bases of the junction left unmatched. CDR3 length: 14 amino acids.

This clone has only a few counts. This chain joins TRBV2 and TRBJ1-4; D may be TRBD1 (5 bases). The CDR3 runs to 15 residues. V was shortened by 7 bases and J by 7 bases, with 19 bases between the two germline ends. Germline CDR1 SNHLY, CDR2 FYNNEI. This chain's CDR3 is CASIREALKGEKLFF. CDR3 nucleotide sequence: TGTGCCAGCATCAGGGAAGCCCTGAAAGGTGAAAAACTGTTTTTT.

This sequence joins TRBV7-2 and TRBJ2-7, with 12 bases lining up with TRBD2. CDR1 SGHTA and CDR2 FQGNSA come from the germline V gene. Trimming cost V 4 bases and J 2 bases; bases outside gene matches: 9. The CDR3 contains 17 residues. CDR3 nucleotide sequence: TGTGCCAGCAGCTCCGGACTAGCGGGAATTGGTACCTACGAGCAGTACTTC. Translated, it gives CASSSGLAGIGTYEQYF.

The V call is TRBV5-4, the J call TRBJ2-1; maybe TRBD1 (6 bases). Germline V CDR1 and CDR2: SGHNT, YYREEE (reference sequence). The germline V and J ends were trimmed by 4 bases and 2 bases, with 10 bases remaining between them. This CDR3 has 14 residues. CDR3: CASSRTVTYNEQFF. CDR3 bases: TGTGCCAGCAGCCGGACAGTGACCTACAATGAGCAGTTCTTC. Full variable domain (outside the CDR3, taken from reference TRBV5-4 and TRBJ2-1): ETGVTQSPTHLIKTRGQQVTLRCSSQSGHNTVSWYQQALGQGPQFIFQYYREEENGRGNFPPRFSGLQFPNYSSELNVNALELDDSALYLCASSRTVTYNEQFFGPGTRLTVL.

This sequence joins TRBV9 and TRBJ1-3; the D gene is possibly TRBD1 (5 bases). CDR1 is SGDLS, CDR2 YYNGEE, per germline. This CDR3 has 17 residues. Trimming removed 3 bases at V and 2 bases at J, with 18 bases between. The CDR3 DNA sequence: TGTGCCAGCAGCGAGGAGGGGAAGGGATCGACTGGAAACACCATATATTTT. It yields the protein CASSEEGKGSTGNTIYF.

CDR3 DNA: TGTGCCAGCAGCGGCCGAGCCGGGACTCCCACCTACGAGCAGTACTTC. Amino acid sequence: CASSGRAGTPTYEQYF. The V gene is TRBV9, the J gene TRBJ2-7; possibly TRBD2 for D (6 bases). The CDR3 totals 16 residues. In germline, CDR1 is SGDLS, CDR2 YYNGEE. Trimming cost V 3 bases and J 2 bases, with 18 bases left between them.

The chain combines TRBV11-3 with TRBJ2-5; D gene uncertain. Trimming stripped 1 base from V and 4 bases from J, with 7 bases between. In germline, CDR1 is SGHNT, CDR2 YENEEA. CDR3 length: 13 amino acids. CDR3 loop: CASSLAPGETQYF. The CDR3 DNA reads TGTGCCAGCAGCTTAGCGCCCGGAGAGACCCAGTACTTC.

CDR3 in DNA: TGTGCCAGCAAAACCTGGGCAGGGGGAAACGAGCAGTACTTC. Amino acid sequence: CASKTWAGGNEQYF. The chain combines TRBV6-5 with TRBJ2-7; 7 bases agree with TRBD1. This CDR3 is built from 14 residues. The V segment lost 7 bases and the J segment 5 bases; nucleotides outside the gene matches: 11. The germline gives CDR1 MNHEY, CDR2 SVGAGI.

CDR3 in amino acids: CASNRRGGSSYEQYF. The CDR3 nucleotides are TGTGCCAGTAATCGTCGGGGGGGAAGTAGCTACGAGCAGTACTTC. The chain links TRBV19 to TRBJ2-7, with 8 bases that match TRBD2. The J segment lost 3 bases and the V segment lost 7 bases, leaving 11 bases of the junction unmatched. The CDR3 spans 15 residues. In germline, CDR1 is LNHDA, CDR2 SQIVND (reference sequence).

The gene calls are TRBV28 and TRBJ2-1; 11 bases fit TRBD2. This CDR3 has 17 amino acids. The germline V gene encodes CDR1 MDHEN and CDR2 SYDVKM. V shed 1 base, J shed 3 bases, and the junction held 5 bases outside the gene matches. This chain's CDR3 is CASSLYSGGDVYNEQFF. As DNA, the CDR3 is TGTGCCAGCAGTTTATATAGCGGGGGGGACGTCTACAATGAGCAGTTCTTC.

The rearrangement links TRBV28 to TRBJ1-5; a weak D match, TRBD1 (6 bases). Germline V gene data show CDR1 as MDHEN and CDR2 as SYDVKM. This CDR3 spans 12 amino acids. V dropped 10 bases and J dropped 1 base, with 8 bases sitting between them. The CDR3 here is CAITGSNQPQHF. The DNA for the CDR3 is TGTGCCATAACAGGGAGCAATCAGCCCCAGCATTTT. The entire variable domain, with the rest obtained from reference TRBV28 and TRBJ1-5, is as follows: DVKVTQSSRYLVKRTGEKVFLECVQDMDHENMFWYRQDPGLGLRLIYFSYDVKMKEKGDIPEGYSVSREKKERFSLILESASTNQTSMYLCAITGSNQPQHFGDGTRLSIL.

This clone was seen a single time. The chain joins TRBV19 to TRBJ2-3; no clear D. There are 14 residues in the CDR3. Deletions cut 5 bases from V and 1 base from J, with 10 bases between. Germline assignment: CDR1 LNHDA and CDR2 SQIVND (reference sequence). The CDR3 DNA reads TGTGCCAGTAGTTGGAACGGAGGCACAGATACGCAGTATTTT. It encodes CASSWNGGTDTQYF.

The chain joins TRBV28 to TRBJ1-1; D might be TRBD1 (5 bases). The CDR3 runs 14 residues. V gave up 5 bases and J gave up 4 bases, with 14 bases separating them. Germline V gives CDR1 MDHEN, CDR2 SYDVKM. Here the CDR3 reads CASSDPVGRTEAFF. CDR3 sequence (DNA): TGTGCCAGCAGTGACCCTGTGGGGCGCACTGAAGCTTTCTTT.

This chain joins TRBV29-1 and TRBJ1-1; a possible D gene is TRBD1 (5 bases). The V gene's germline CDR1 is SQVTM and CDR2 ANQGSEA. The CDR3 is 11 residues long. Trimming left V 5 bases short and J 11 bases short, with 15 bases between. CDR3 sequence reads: CSVSRAKGAFF. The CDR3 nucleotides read TGCAGCGTTTCCCGGGCCAAGGGGGCTTTCTTT.